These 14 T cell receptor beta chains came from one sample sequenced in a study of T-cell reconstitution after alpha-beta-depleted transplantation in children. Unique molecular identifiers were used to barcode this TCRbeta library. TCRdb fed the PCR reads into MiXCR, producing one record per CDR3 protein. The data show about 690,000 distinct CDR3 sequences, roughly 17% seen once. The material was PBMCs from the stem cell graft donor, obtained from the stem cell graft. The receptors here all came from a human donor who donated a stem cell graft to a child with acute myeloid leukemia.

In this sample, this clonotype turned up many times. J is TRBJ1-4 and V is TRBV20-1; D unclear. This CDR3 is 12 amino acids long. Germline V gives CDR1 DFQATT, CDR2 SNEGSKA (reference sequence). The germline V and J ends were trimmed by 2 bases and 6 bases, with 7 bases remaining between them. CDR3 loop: CSARKGDEKLFF. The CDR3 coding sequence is TGCAGTGCTAGAAAGGGAGATGAAAAACTGTTTTTT.

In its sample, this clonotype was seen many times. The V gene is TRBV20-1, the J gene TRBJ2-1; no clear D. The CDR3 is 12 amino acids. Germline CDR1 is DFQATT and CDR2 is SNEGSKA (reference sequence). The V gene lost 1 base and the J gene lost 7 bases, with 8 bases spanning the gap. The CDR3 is CSARAGWNEQFF. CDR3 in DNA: TGCAGTGCTAGAGCCGGGTGGAATGAGCAGTTCTTC.

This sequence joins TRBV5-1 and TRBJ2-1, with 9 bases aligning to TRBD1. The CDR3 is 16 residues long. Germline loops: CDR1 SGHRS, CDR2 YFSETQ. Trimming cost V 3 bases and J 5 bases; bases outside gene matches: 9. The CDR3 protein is CASSSDGDRGDNEQFF. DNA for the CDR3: TGCGCCAGCAGCTCGGACGGCGACAGGGGGGACAATGAGCAGTTCTTC.

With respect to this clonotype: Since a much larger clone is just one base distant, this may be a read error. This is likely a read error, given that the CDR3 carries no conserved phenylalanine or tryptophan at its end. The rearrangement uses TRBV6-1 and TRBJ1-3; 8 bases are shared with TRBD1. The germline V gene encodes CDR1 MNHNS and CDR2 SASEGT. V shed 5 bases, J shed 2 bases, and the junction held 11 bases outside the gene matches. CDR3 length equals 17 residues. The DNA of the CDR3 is TGTGCCAGCAGTCCGTATTCAGGGGGCGCCCCTGGAAACACCATATATTCT. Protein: CASSPYSGGAPGNTIYS.

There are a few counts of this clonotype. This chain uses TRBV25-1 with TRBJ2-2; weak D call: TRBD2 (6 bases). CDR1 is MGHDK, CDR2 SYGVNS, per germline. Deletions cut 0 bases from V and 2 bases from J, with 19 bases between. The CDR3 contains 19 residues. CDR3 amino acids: CASSEYFGPVGGNTGELFF. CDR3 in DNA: TGTGCCAGCAGTGAATATTTCGGCCCCGTGGGGGGAAACACCGGGGAGCTGTTTTTT.

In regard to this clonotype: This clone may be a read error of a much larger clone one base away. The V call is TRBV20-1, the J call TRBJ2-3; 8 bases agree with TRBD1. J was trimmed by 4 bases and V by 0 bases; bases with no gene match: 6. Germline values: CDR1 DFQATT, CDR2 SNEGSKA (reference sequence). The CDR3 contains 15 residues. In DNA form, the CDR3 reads TGCAGTGCTAGAGACCCGGGACAGGCTTCAGATACGCAGTATTTT. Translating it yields CSARDPGQASDTQYF.

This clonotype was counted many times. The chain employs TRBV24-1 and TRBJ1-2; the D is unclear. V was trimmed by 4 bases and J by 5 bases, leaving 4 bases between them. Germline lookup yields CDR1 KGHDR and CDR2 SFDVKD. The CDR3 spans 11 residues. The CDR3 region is CATSDGYGYTF. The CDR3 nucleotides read TGTGCCACCAGTGACGGTTATGGCTACACCTTC.

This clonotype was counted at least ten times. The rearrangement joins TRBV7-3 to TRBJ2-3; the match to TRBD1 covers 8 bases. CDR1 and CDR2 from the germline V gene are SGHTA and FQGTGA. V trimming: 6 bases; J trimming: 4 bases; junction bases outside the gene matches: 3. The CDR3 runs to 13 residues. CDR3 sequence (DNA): TGTGCCAGCAGTTGGACAGGGCCAGATACGCAGTATTTT. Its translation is CASSWTGPDTQYF.

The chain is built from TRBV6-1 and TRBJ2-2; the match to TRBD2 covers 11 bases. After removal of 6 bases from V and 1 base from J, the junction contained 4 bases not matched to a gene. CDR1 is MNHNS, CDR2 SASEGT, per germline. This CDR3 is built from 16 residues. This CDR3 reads CASSQTSGGNTGELFF. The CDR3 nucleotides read TGTGCCAGCAGCCAAACTAGCGGGGGGAACACCGGGGAGCTGTTTTTT.

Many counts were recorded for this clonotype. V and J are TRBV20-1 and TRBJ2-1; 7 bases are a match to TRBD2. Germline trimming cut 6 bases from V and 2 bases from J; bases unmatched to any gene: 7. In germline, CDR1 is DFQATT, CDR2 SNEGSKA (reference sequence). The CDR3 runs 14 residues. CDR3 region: CSAASGGTYNEQFF. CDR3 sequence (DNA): TGCAGTGCCGCTAGCGGTGGTACCTACAATGAGCAGTTCTTC.

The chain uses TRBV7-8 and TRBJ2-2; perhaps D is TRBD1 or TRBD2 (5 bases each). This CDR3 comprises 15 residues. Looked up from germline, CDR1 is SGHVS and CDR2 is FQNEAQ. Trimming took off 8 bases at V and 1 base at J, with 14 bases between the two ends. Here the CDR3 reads CASARGTENTGELFF. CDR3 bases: TGTGCCAGCGCAAGAGGGACGGAGAACACCGGGGAGCTGTTTTTT.

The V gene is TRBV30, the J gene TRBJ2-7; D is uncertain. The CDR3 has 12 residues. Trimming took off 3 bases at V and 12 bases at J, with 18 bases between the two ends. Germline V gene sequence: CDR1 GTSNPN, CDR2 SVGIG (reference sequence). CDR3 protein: CAWSAPVLPLYF. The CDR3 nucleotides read TGTGCCTGGAGCGCCCCTGTACTTCCTCTGTACTTC.

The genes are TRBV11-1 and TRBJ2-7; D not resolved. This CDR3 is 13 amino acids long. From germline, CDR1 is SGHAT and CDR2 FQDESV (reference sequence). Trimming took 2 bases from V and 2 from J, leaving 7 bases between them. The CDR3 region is CASSLSDTYEQYV. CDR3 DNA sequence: TGTGCCAGCAGCTTATCAGATACCTACGAGCAGTACGTC.

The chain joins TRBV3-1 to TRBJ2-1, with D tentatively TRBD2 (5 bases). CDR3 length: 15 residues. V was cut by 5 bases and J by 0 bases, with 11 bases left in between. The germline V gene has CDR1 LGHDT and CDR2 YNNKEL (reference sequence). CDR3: CASSWRGSSYNEQFF. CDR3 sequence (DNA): TGTGCCAGCAGCTGGCGAGGGAGCTCCTACAATGAGCAGTTCTTC.